This TCR beta chain was documented in a study of blood T cell repertoires in COVID-19. Study at large: Whether acute or convalescent, the COVID-19 samples came from the United States, Italy and Spain. PBMCs, B-cell-depleted T cells, or T cells provided the cDNA or gDNA that made up the material.

In the authors' methods: Amplification of reference gene primers provided the estimated nucleated cell counts. The table came from immunoSEQ multiplex PCR; TCRdb's copy has only in-frame clones and leaves some out. V, J and clone size derive from that table, while D and trimming were established from the DNA sequence. The sample carries some 200,000 clones, over 70% recorded once. The receptor was isolated from a woman between 70 and 85 years old with acute or convalescent COVID-19. The sequenced sample consisted of peripheral blood.

The DNA of the CDR3 is TGTGCCTGGAGTTGGGGGGAGGGAGAGACCCAGTACTTC. Translated, it gives CAWSWGEGETQYF. This rearrangement joins TRBV30 to TRBJ2-5, with 7 positions matching TRBD2. Germline lookup yields CDR1 GTSNPN and CDR2 SVGIG (reference sequence). The V and J ends lost 2 bases and 4 bases, in that order; junction bases with no gene match: 4. CDR3 length equals 13 residues.